One and the same sample provided the 26 T cell receptor beta chains below, sequenced in a study of cytomegalovirus exposure and HLA in healthy donors listed by TCRdb under 2017. The library relied on the immunoSEQ multiplex PCR assay. For the multiplex PCR, a mixture combining 60 forward primers for TCR Vbeta segments and 13 reverse primers for TCR Jbeta segments was used. TCRdb's version of the immuneACCESS table is confined to in-frame rearrangements and falls short of the full clone set. An unresolved V gene accounts for under half of the shortfall where checked; the remainder is of unknown origin. In all, the sample holds about 100,000 clones, and around 75% of those were seen once. The ten most abundant clones make up about 10% of the sample. Material: PBMCs. The source of these receptors is a man in his fifties or sixties in good health and CMV-seronegative.

The rearrangement joins TRBV7-2 to TRBJ2-3; D is unresolved. CDR1 is SGHTA and CDR2 is FQGNSA in the germline V gene. Trimming left V 5 bases short and J 4 bases short, with 7 bases between. There are 12 residues in the CDR3. The CDR3 DNA sequence: TGTGCCAGCAGCCACAGTTCAGATACGCAGTATTTT. Translated: CASSHSSDTQYF.

This chain connects TRBV28 to TRBJ2-2; TRBD2 agrees at 14 bases. The length of the CDR3 is 18 residues. V shed 7 bases, J shed 5 bases, and the junction held 12 bases outside the gene matches. CDR1 and CDR2 from the germline V gene are MDHEN and SYDVKM. CDR3 region: CASTLGLAGGRWTGELFF. CDR3 DNA sequence: TGTGCCAGCACCTTAGGACTAGCGGGAGGCCGATGGACCGGGGAGCTGTTTTTT.

The chain carries TRBV28 and TRBJ2-5; weak D call: TRBD2 (6 bases). V was shortened by 6 bases and J by 7 bases, with 24 bases between the two germline ends. Per germline, CDR1 MDHEN and CDR2 SYDVKM. The CDR3 contains 16 residues. The CDR3: CASSRFESGWKGTQYF. In DNA form, the CDR3 reads TGTGCCAGCAGCCGTTTCGAGAGCGGGTGGAAGGGGACCCAGTACTTC.

The rearrangement joins TRBV27 to TRBJ1-6; no clear D. The CDR3 totals 14 residues. Germline V CDR1 and CDR2: MNHEY, SMNVEV (reference sequence). Trimming pared 3 bases from V and 10 bases from J, leaving 13 bases between. CDR3: CASSFGGVRSPLHF. In DNA, the CDR3 is TGTGCCAGCAGTTTTGGAGGAGTTAGGTCACCCCTCCACTTT.

V usage is TRBV5-4 and J usage is TRBJ2-1, with 9 bases fitting TRBD2. V dropped 0 bases and J dropped 8; count of bases not matched to a gene: 6. CDR1 and CDR2 (germline): SGHNT, YYREEE (reference sequence). This CDR3 is built from 15 residues. For the CDR3, the DNA is TGTGCCAGCAGCTTGGGCGCGGGGGGGCCCTATGAGCAGTTCTTC. The encoded protein is CASSLGAGGPYEQFF.

The rearrangement joins TRBV5-6 to TRBJ1-6; no clear D gene. The CDR3 has 13 residues. Trimming stripped 2 bases from V and 7 bases from J, with 7 bases between. In germline, CDR1 is SGHDT, CDR2 YYEEEE. The DNA of the CDR3 is TGTGCCAGCAGCTTATCCAGAAATTCACCCCTCCACTTT. This translates into CASSLSRNSPLHF.

The gene calls are TRBV30 and TRBJ2-3, with D perhaps TRBD1 (7 bases). Germline V gene lookup returns CDR1 GTSNPN and CDR2 SVGIG (reference sequence). The V gene lost 3 bases and the J gene lost 14 bases, with 18 bases spanning the gap. The CDR3 sequence is 12 residues long. The CDR3 here is CAWREGQLKTYF. Written as DNA, the CDR3 is TGTGCCTGGAGGGAGGGACAGCTTAAAACGTATTTT.

This rearrangement joins TRBV5-4 to TRBJ2-7, with 8 bases lining up with TRBD2. The V segment lost 5 bases and the J segment 3 bases; nucleotides outside the gene matches: 10. This CDR3 has 15 residues. CDR1 SGHNT and CDR2 YYREEE come from the germline V gene (reference sequence). Written as DNA, the CDR3 is TGTGCCAGCAGTCTAGGGAGCGGGGGATTCTACGAGCAGTACTTC. It yields the protein CASSLGSGGFYEQYF. The variable domain in full, with the rest retrieved from reference TRBV5-4 and TRBJ2-7, is ETGVTQSPTHLIKTRGQQVTLRCSSQSGHNTVSWYQQALGQGPQFIFQYYREEENGRGNFPPRFSGLQFPNYSSELNVNALELDDSALYLCASSLGSGGFYEQYFGPGTRLTVT.

The chain links TRBV11-2 to TRBJ2-7, with 7 bases identical to TRBD1. The germline V gene has CDR1 SGHAT and CDR2 FQNNGV. The CDR3 loop spans 18 amino acids. V dropped 0 bases and J dropped 6; count of bases not matched to a gene: 17. The CDR3 loop reads CASSLDPGTPLTGREQYF. CDR3 coding DNA: TGTGCCAGCAGCTTAGATCCGGGGACCCCTTTGACAGGGCGCGAGCAGTACTTC. Together with reference TRBV11-2 and TRBJ2-7, the CDR3 gives the full variable domain: EAGVAQSPRYKIIEKRQSVAFWCNPISGHATLYWYQQILGQGPKLLIQFQNNGVVDDSQLPKDRFSAERLKGVDSTLKIQPAKLEDSAVYLCASSLDPGTPLTGREQYFGPGTRLTVT.

About this clone: Its ends do not fully match the called genes, so a read error is possible. CDR3 in DNA: TGTTCCAGCACCCGGACAGGGGACCTATCTGGGGCCAACGTCCTGACTTTC. The encoded protein is CSSTRTGDLSGANVLTF. The gene calls are TRBV7-9 and TRBJ2-6; 9 bases match TRBD1. There are 17 residues in the CDR3. The germline CDR1 and CDR2 sequences are SEHNR and FQNEAQ (reference sequence).

The chain uses TRBV14 and TRBJ2-1; perhaps TRBD2 as D (6 bases). V lost 4 bases to trimming and J lost 4 bases, with 11 bases between them. The CDR3 runs 14 residues. Germline V lookup: CDR1 SGHDN, CDR2 FVKESK. CDR3 sequence reads: CASSPGGPYNEQFF. CDR3 DNA sequence: TGTGCCAGCAGCCCCGGAGGGCCTTACAATGAGCAGTTCTTC.

This clone was detected a few times. V usage is TRBV28 and J usage is TRBJ2-2, with D perhaps matching TRBD2 (6 bases). Trimming left V 5 bases short and J 4 bases short, with 17 bases between. Germline lookup yields CDR1 MDHEN and CDR2 SYDVKM. The CDR3 consists of 16 residues. In DNA, the CDR3 is TGTGCCAGCAGTCGCCAAGGACGGGGGAGCACCGGGGAGCTGTTTTTT. Translation gives CASSRQGRGSTGELFF.

The genes are TRBV11-2 and TRBJ1-6; TRBD1 aligns across 7 bases. The CDR3 contains 12 residues. Germline V lookup: CDR1 SGHAT, CDR2 FQNNGV. The V segment lost 1 base and the J segment 18 bases; nucleotides outside the gene matches: 6. DNA of the CDR3: TGTGCCAGCAGCTTAGTAAGGGGGACAGACCACTTT. It specifies CASSLVRGTDHF.

This sequence joins TRBV5-6 and TRBJ2-5; no clear D. The germline V gene has CDR1 SGHDT and CDR2 YYEEEE. Trimming pared 4 bases from V and 3 bases from J, leaving 4 bases between. This CDR3 is built from 11 residues. This chain's CDR3 is CASSLKETQYF. Written as DNA, the CDR3 is TGTGCCAGCAGCCTTAAAGAGACCCAGTACTTC.

This clone was observed once. The chain employs TRBV5-1 and TRBJ2-2; a possible D gene is TRBD2 (6 bases). V was pared by 4 bases and J by 3 bases, with 16 bases between. Germline V CDR1 and CDR2: SGHRS, YFSETQ. The length of the CDR3 is 16 residues. Here the CDR3 DNA reads TGCGCCAGCAGCGCCCGGGCGGGGCTCGACACCGGGGAGCTGTTTTTT. Its protein is CASSARAGLDTGELFF.

In regard to this clone: One junction end does not reproduce the germline sequence, and a read error may be involved. The CDR3 loop is CASSLLTGGFDEQFF. CDR3 coding DNA: TGTGCTAGCAGCTTACTGACAGGGGGCTTCGATGAGCAGTTCTTC. The genes are TRBV7-7 and TRBJ2-1, with 10 bases identical to TRBD1. Germline CDR1 is SSHAT and CDR2 is FNYEAQ (reference sequence). There are 15 residues in the CDR3.

This clone was seen a single time. V is TRBV6-6 and J is TRBJ2-1; D remains ambiguous. This CDR3 spans 15 amino acids. The germline V gene encodes CDR1 MNHNY and CDR2 SVGAGI (reference sequence). V was clipped by 2 bases and J by 2 bases, with 10 bases between them. The CDR3 is CASSYPSGAYNEQFF. CDR3 DNA: TGTGCCAGCAGTTACCCGTCTGGAGCCTACAATGAGCAGTTCTTC.

The CDR3 DNA sequence: TGTGCCAGCAGCTTAGATCGCCGGGCGCAGTATTTT. Protein sequence: CASSLDRRAQYF. The rearrangement links TRBV11-2 to TRBJ2-3; D remains unclear. V lost 0 bases to trimming and J lost 10 bases, with 8 bases between them. Germline CDR1 SGHAT, CDR2 FQNNGV. The CDR3 consists of 12 residues.

V usage is TRBV27 and J usage is TRBJ1-2; perhaps TRBD1 as D (6 bases). V gave up 3 bases and J gave up 3 bases, with 11 bases separating them. The CDR3 has 14 residues. CDR1 and CDR2 from the germline V gene are MNHEY and SMNVEV (reference sequence). This CDR3 reads CASSFSGGDYGYTF. In DNA, the CDR3 is TGTGCCAGCAGTTTCTCGGGGGGCGACTATGGCTACACCTTC.

This chain uses TRBV5-1 with TRBJ2-5; 9 nucleotides match TRBD1. Germline V gives CDR1 SGHRS, CDR2 YFSETQ. Trimming took 3 bases from V and 5 from J; bases not matched to a gene: 8. This CDR3 contains 15 residues. CDR3 sequence (DNA): TGCGCCAGCAGCTCCCCGGGACAGGGAATGGAGACCCAGTACTTC. It specifies CASSSPGQGMETQYF.

J is TRBJ1-3 and V is TRBV5-1, with a possible D match to TRBD1 (5 bases). CDR3 length: 17 residues. Between the trimmed V and J ends, which lost 0 bases and 0 bases, there was a span of 13 bases. Per the germline V gene, CDR1 is SGHRS and CDR2 is YFSETQ. CDR3 bases: TGCGCCAGCAGCTTGGTGGAACAGGCCGGCTCTGGAAACACCATATATTTT. This encodes CASSLVEQAGSGNTIYF.

With respect to this clone: The same CDR3 is also encoded by other DNA sequences in this sample. The chain combines TRBV11-2 with TRBJ2-1; D remains ambiguous. Germline V gives CDR1 SGHAT, CDR2 FQNNGV. The CDR3 sequence is 13 residues long. Trimming cost V 2 bases and J 7 bases, with 9 bases left between them. Here the CDR3 reads CASSLNSVNEQFF. The CDR3 DNA follows: TGTGCCAGCAGCTTAAATTCGGTGAATGAGCAGTTCTTC.

The V gene is TRBV15, the J gene TRBJ2-1; 9 positions match TRBD2. Germline V CDR1 and CDR2: LNHNV, YYDKDF (reference sequence). This CDR3 is built from 18 residues. J was trimmed by 0 bases and V by 3 bases; bases with no gene match: 9. For the CDR3, the DNA is TGTGCCACCAGCAGGGGGGGGGTTAGCGGGAGCTCCTACAATGAGCAGTTCTTC. As protein: CATSRGGVSGSSYNEQFF.

Here the CDR3 reads CASSLRADPYNEQFF. CDR3 DNA: TGTGCCAGCAGCTTAAGAGCGGACCCCTACAATGAGCAGTTCTTC. The rearrangement links TRBV7-3 to TRBJ2-1, with a tentative D call TRBD2 (5 bases). The V gene lost 1 base and the J gene lost 2 bases, with 9 bases spanning the gap. The CDR3 has 15 amino acids. Germline CDR1 and CDR2: SGHTA and FQGTGA.

This chain connects TRBV6-1 to TRBJ2-7; D is undetermined. The length of the CDR3 is 14 residues. Germline V gene sequence: CDR1 MNHNS, CDR2 SASEGT. V was pared by 2 bases and J by 6 bases, with 14 bases between. The CDR3 DNA is TGTGCCAGCAGTGAAATGAGTGCCTCGGGCGAGCAGTACTTC. Its protein product is CASSEMSASGEQYF.

The rearrangement joins TRBV5-1 to TRBJ2-1, with D perhaps matching TRBD1 (6 bases). This CDR3 has 15 amino acids. Trimming removed 1 base from V and 7 bases from J, with 15 bases in between. The germline V gene has CDR1 SGHRS and CDR2 YFSETQ. CDR3 loop: CASSLPGHGENEQFF. DNA of the CDR3: TGCGCCAGCAGCTTGCCGGGACATGGAGAGAATGAGCAGTTCTTC.